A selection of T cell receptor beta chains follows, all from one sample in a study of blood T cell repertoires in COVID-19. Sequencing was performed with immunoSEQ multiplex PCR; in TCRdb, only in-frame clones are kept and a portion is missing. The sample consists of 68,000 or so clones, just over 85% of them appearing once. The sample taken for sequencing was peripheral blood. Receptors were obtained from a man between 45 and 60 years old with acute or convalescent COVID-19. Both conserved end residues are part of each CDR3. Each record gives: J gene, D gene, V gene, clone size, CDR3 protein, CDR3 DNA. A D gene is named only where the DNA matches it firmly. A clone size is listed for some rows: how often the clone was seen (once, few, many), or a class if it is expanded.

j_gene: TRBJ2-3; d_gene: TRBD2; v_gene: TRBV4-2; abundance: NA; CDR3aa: CASSQIYSGGNTDTQYF; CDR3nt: TGTGCCAGCAGCCAGATTTATAGCGGGGGGAACACAGATACGCAGTATTTT
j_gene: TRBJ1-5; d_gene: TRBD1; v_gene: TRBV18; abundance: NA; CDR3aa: CASSPDRGINQPQHF; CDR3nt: TGTGCCAGCTCCCCCGACAGGGGAATAAATCAGCCCCAGCATTTT
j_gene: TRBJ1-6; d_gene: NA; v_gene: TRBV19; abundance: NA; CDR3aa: CASTRNRPPTNSPLHF; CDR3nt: TGTGCCAGTACCCGAAACAGGCCCCCAACTAATTCACCCCTCCACTTT
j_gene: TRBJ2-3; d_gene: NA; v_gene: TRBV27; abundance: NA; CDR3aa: CASSLSRTWDTQYF; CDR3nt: TGTGCCAGCAGTTTATCGCGTACGTGGGATACGCAGTATTTT
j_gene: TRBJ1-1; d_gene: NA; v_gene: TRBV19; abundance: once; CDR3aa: CASQGRAEAFF; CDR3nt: TGTGCCAGTCAGGGGCGCGCTGAAGCTTTCTTT
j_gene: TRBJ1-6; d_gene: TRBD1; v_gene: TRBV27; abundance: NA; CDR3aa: CASATYRGLNSPLHF; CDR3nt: TGTGCCAGCGCCACTTACAGGGGGTTGAATTCACCCCTCCACTTT
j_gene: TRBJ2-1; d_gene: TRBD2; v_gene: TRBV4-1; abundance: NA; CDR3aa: CASSQDRLAGYNEQFF; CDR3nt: TGCGCCAGCAGCCAAGATCGTCTAGCGGGGTACAATGAGCAGTTCTTC
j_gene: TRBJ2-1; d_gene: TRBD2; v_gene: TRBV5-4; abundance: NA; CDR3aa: CASSLGTRTREGAYNEQFF; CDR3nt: TGTGCCAGCAGCTTGGGGACGAGAACGCGGGAGGGCGCCTACAATGAGCAGTTCTTC
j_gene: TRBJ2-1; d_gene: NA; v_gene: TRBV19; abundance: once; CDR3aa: CASNGRSYNEQFF; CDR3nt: TGTGCCAGTAACGGGAGATCCTACAATGAGCAGTTCTTC
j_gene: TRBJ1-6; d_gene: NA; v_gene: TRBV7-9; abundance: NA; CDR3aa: CASSPGRGAGNSPLHF; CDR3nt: TGTGCCAGCAGCCCAGGACGGGGGGCGGGTAATTCACCCCTCCACTTT
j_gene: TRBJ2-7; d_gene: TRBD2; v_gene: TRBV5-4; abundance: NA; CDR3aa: CASSPSGGRYEQYF; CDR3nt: TGTGCCAGCAGCCCGTCGGGGGGGAGATACGAGCAGTACTTC
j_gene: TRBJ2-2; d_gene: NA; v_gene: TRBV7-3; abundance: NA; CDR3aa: CASSLTGRNTGELFF; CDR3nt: TGTGCCAGCAGCTTAACCGGGAGGAACACCGGGGAGCTGTTTTTT
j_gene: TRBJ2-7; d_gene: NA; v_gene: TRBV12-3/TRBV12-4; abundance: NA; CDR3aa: CASSLGTPYEQYF; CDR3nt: TGTGCCAGCAGTCTAGGGACTCCCTACGAGCAGTACTTC
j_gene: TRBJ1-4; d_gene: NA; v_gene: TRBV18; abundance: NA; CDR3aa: CASSPSGVTNEKLFF; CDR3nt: TGTGCCAGCTCACCCTCCGGGGTAACTAATGAAAAACTGTTTTTT
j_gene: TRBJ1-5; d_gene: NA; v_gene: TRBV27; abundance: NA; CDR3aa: CASGGRQPQHF; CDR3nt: TGTGCCAGCGGGGGCAGACAGCCCCAGCATTTT
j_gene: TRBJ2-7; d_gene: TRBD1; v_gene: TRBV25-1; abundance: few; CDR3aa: CASSAGQGVYEQYF; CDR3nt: TGTGCCAGCAGTGCGGGACAGGGAGTCTACGAGCAGTACTTC
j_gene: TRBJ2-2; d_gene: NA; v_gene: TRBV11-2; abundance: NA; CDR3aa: CASSLRRQANTGELFF; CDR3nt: TGTGCCAGCAGCTTAAGGAGACAGGCTAACACCGGGGAGCTGTTTTTT
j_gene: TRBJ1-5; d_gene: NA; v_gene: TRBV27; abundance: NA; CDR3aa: CASSLGSYGQPQHF; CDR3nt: TGTGCCAGCAGTTTAGGGAGTTATGGTCAGCCCCAGCATTTT
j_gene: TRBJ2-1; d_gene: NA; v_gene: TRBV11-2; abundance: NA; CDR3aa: CASSQQFKGNEQFF; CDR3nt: TGTGCCAGCAGCCAGCAATTCAAGGGGAATGAGCAGTTCTTC
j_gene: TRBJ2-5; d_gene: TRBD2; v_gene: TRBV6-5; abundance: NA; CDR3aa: CASGSGFPWTQYF; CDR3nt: TGTGCCAGCGGTAGCGGGTTCCCATGGACCCAGTACTTC
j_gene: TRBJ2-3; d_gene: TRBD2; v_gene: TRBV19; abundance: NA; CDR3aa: CASTAGLDTQYF; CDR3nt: TGTGCCAGTACAGCGGGATTGGATACGCAGTATTTT
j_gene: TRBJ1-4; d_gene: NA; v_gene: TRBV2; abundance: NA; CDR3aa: CASRSRQATNEKLFF; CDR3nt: TGTGCCAGCAGGTCACGACAAGCAACTAATGAAAAACTGTTTTTT
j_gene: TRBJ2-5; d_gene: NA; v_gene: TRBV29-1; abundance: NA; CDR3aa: CSVVLTSSQETQYF; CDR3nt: TGCAGCGTCGTTCTGACTAGTTCGCAAGAGACCCAGTACTTC
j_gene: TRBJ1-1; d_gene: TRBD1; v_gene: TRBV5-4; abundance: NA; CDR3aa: CASSPVGQAAMNTEAFF; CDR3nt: TGTGCCAGCAGCCCAGTAGGACAGGCGGCCATGAACACTGAAGCTTTCTTT
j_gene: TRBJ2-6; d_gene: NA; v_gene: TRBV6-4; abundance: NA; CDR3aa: CASSARLGANVLTF; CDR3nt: TGTGCCAGCAGTGCGAGACTGGGGGCCAACGTCCTGACTTTC
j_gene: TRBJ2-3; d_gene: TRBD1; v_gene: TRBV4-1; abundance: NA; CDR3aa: CASSQPRDSRSTDTQYF; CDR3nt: TGCGCCAGCAGCCAACCCCGGGACAGTCGTAGCACAGATACGCAGTATTTT
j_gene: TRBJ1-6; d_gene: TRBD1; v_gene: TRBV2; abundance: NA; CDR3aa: CASSGPTGGRSPLHF; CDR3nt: TGTGCCAGCAGTGGTCCCACAGGGGGTCGTTCACCCCTCCACTTT
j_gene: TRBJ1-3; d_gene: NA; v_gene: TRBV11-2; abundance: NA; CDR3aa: CASSFSLSGNTIYF; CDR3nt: TGTGCCAGCAGCTTCTCCCTCTCTGGAAACACCATATATTTT
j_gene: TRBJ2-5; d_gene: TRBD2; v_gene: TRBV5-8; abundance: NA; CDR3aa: CASTPGEGNVQETQYF; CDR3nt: TGTGCCAGCACCCCGGGGGAGGGTAACGTCCAAGAGACCCAGTACTTC
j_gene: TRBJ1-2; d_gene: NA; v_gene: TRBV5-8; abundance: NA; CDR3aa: CASSLTGSQGYTF; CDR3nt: TGTGCCAGCAGCTTGACAGGCTCCCAAGGCTACACCTTC
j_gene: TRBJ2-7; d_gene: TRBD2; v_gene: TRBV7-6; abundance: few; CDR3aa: CASSQRESYEQYF; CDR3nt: TGTGCCAGCAGCCAGCGGGAGTCTTACGAGCAGTACTTC
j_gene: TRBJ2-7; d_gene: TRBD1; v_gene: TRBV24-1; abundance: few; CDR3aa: CATSDPGQGYEQYF; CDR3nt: TGTGCCACCAGTGATCCGGGACAGGGTTACGAGCAGTACTTC
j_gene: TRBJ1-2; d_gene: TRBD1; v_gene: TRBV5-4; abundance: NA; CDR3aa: CASSDGTVYGYTF; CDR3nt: TGTGCCAGCAGCGATGGGACAGTGTATGGCTACACCTTC
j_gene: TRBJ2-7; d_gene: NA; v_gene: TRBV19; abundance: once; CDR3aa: CASSQPGRRSYEQYF; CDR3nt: TGTGCCAGTAGTCAGCCTGGGAGGAGGAGCTACGAGCAGTACTTC
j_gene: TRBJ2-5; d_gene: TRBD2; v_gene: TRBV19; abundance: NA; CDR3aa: CASSRGRVAGPETQYF; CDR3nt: TGTGCCAGTAGTAGGGGCAGGGTAGCGGGCCCGGAGACCCAGTACTTC
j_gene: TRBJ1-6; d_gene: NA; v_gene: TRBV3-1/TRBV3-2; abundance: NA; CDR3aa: CASSQPAGDPALHF; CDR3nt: TGTGCCAGCAGCCAACCTGCAGGGGATCCGGCCCTCCACTTT
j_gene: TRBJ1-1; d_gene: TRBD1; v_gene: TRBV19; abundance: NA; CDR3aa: CASSMDRGVQNTEAFF; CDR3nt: TGTGCCAGTAGTATGGACAGGGGGGTACAGAACACTGAAGCTTTCTTT
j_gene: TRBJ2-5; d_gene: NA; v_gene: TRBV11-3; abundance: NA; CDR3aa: CATRGGEAQETQYF; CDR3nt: TGTGCCACCCGGGGTGGGGAGGCCCAAGAGACCCAGTACTTC
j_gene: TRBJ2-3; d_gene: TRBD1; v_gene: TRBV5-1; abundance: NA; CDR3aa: CASSPDRATDTQYF; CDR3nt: TGCGCCAGCAGCCCGGACAGGGCGACAGATACGCAGTATTTT
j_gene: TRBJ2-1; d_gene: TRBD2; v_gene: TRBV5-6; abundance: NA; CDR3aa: CASSRTGTSGREQFF; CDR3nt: TGTGCCAGCAGCCGGACCGGGACTAGCGGGAGGGAGCAGTTCTTC
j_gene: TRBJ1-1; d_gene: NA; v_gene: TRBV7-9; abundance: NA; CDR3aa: CASSFEYTEAFF; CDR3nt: TGTGCCAGCAGCTTCGAGTACACTGAAGCTTTCTTT
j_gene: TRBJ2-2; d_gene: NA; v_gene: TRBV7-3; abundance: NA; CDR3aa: CASSPLDSYERNTGELFF; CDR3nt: TGTGCCAGCAGCCCACTGGACAGCTACGAAAGGAACACCGGGGAGCTGTTTTTT
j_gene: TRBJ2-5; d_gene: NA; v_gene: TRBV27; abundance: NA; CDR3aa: CASSLGSGAQYF; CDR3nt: TGTGCCAGCAGTTTGGGGTCCGGGGCCCAGTACTTC
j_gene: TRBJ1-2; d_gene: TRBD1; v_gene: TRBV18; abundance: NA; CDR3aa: CASSPPTGGLLYGYTF; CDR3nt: TGTGCCAGCTCACCCCCGACAGGGGGGCTCCTATATGGCTACACCTTC
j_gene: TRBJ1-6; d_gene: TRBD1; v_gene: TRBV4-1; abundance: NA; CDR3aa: CASSQKISGTVDSPLHF; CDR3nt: TGCGCCAGCAGCCAAAAGATCTCCGGGACAGTGGATTCACCCCTCCACTTT
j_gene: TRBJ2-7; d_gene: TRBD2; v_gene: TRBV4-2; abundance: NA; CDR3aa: CASSQALGEGTSYEQYF; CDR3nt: TGTGCCAGCAGCCAAGCGTTGGGGGAGGGCACCTCCTACGAGCAGTACTTC
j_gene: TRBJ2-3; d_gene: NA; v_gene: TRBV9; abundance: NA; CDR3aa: CASSVYGGSGGTDTQYF; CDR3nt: TGTGCCAGCAGCGTGTATGGGGGGAGTGGAGGCACAGATACGCAGTATTTT
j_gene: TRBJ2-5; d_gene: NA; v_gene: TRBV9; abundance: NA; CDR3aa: CASSVSSQETQYF; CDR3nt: TGTGCCAGCAGCGTATCCTCCCAAGAGACCCAGTACTTC
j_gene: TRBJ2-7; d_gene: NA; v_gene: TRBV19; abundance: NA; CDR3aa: CASSIVAHRSEQYF; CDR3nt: TGTGCCAGTAGTATAGTTGCACATCGGAGCGAGCAGTACTTC
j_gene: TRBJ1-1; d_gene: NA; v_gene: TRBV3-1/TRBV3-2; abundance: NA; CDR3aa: CASSRGHDEAFF; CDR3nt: TGTGCCAGCAGCCGAGGGCACGATGAAGCTTTCTTT
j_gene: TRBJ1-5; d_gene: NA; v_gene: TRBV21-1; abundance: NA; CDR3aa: CASMRGSGYQPQHF; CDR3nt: TGTGCCAGCATGCGGGGCAGCGGTTATCAGCCCCAGCATTTT
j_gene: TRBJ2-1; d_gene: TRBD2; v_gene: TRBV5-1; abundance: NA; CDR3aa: CASSTTSGSTYNEQFF; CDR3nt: TGCGCCAGCAGCACCACTAGCGGGAGCACCTACAATGAGCAGTTCTTC
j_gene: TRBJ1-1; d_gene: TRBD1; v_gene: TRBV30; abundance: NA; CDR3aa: CAWSPTGGGTEAFF; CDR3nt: TGTGCCTGGAGCCCGACAGGGGGTGGCACTGAAGCTTTCTTT
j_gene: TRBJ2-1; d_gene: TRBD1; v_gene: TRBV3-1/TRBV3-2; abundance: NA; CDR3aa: CASSLSGTGVNEQFF; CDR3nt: TGTGCCAGCAGCTTAAGCGGGACAGGGGTCAATGAGCAGTTCTTC
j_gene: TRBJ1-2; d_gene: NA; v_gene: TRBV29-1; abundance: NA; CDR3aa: CSALGQYSNYGYTF; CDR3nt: TGCAGCGCCCTTGGACAGTATTCTAACTATGGCTACACCTTC